Listed below are T cell receptor beta chains from one sample, sequenced in a study of T cells after yellow fever vaccination. TCRdb reanalysed the 5' RACE reads using MiXCR and keeps one entry per CDR3 protein. The table has about 47,000 distinct CDR3 sequences, 7% to 9% seen once. Sample: CD8+ T cells sorted from PBMCs, taken more than 13 days after the first yellow fever vaccination. These receptors all stem from a man younger than 35 who received the YFV17D yellow fever vaccine. Each CDR3 is given with its conserved first and last residue. A D gene is named only where the DNA matches it firmly. A clone size is listed for some rows: how often the clone was seen (once, few, many), or a class if it is expanded.

D	V	size	J	CDR3	DNA
NA	TRBV6-1	few	TRBJ2-1	CASTTAWGDIYNEQFF	TGTGCCAGCACCACCGCTTGGGGGGACATCTACAATGAGCAGTTCTTC
NA	TRBV24-1	NA	TRBJ2-5	CAAIDSTGRRQTQYF	TGTGCCGCCATTGATTCGACAGGGAGGCGACAGACCCAGTACTTC
NA	TRBV7-2	many	TRBJ2-3	CASSLVSTTDTQYF	TGTGCCAGCAGCTTAGTTTCTACCACAGATACGCAGTATTTT
TRBD2	TRBV9	many	TRBJ2-7	CASSPGGGPSYEQYF	TGTGCCAGCAGCCCAGGCGGGGGGCCCTCCTACGAGCAGTACTTC
NA	TRBV4-3	many	TRBJ1-1	CASSQDTGYYTEAFF	TGCGCCAGCAGCCAAGACACAGGGTATTACACTGAAGCTTTCTTT
NA	TRBV20-1	many	TRBJ2-7	CSASRAVEQGLGYEQYF	TGCAGTGCTAGCCGTGCGGTCGAACAGGGCTTGGGATACGAGCAGTACTTC
NA	TRBV7-2	NA	TRBJ1-1	CASSLVTAMNTEAFF	TGTGCCAGCAGCTTAGTTACAGCCATGAACACTGAAGCTTTCTTT
NA	TRBV15	many	TRBJ2-1	CATSSTDRSSYNEQFF	TGTGCCACCAGCAGCACAGACAGGAGCTCCTACAATGAGCAGTTCTTC
NA	TRBV19	many	TRBJ1-6	CASSATPVFDNSPLHF	TGTGCCAGTAGTGCCACTCCTGTTTTCGATAATTCACCCCTCCACTTT
NA	TRBV20-1	many	TRBJ2-3	CSATSFEERVTDTQYF	TGCAGTGCCACGTCGTTTGAGGAAAGGGTCACAGATACGCAGTATTTT
NA	TRBV11-1	many	TRBJ2-1	CASSLFFRGASSYNEQFF	TGTGCCAGCAGCTTATTCTTCCGGGGGGCAAGCTCCTACAATGAGCAGTTCTTC
TRBD2	TRBV7-6	many	TRBJ2-2	CASSLVGTSGSTGELFF	TGTGCCAGCAGCTTAGTTGGGACTAGCGGGTCCACCGGGGAGCTGTTTTTT
NA	TRBV19	many	TRBJ1-6	CASSLTENSPLHF	TGTGCCAGTAGTCTCACGGAGAATTCACCCCTCCACTTT
NA	TRBV4-1	few	TRBJ2-6	CASSRFQGTGANVLTF	TGCGCCAGCAGCCGCTTTCAGGGAACTGGGGCCAACGTCCTGACTTTC
NA	TRBV4-1	once	TRBJ2-3	CASSQLETDTQYF	TGCGCCAGCAGCCAACTGGAGACAGATACGCAGTATTTT
NA	TRBV12-3/TRBV12-4	many	TRBJ2-5	CASSLGGSETQYF	TGTGCCAGCAGTTTAGGGGGATCGGAGACCCAGTACTTC
TRBD2	TRBV12-3/TRBV12-4	many	TRBJ2-2	CASSPTWTSGENTGELFF	TGTGCCAGCAGCCCTACCTGGACTAGCGGGGAGAACACCGGGGAGCTGTTTTTT
NA	TRBV5-1	many	TRBJ2-1	CASSLGLLQSNEQFF	TGCGCCAGCAGCTTGGGGCTTCTACAAAGCAATGAGCAGTTCTTC
NA	TRBV4-3	many	TRBJ1-4	CASSPNEGSGNEKLFF	TGCGCCAGCAGCCCAAACGAGGGGTCGGGTAATGAAAAACTGTTTTTT
NA	TRBV30	NA	TRBJ1-1	CAWNQGNTEAFF	TGTGCCTGGAACCAAGGGAACACTGAAGCTTTCTTT
NA	TRBV3-1	few	TRBJ2-3	CASCQDRGGPDTQYF	TGTGCCAGCTGCCAAGATAGGGGGGGTCCAGATACGCAGTATTTT
NA	TRBV12-3/TRBV12-4	many	TRBJ1-2	CASSSGLGGQAYGYTF	TGTGCCAGCAGTTCGGGACTTGGGGGCCAAGCCTATGGCTACACCTTC
TRBD1	TRBV6-5	many	TRBJ1-2	CASSTGTGEGYGYTF	TGTGCCAGCAGTACCGGGACAGGGGAGGGCTATGGCTACACCTTC
NA	TRBV12-3/TRBV12-4	many	TRBJ1-1	CASSLRQGVFF	TGTGCCAGCAGTTTACGGCAGGGAGTTTTCTTT
NA	TRBV28	many	TRBJ1-5	CASSPRGVGNQPQHF	TGTGCCAGCAGTCCGCGAGGGGTGGGGAATCAGCCCCAGCATTTT
NA	TRBV12-3/TRBV12-4	many	TRBJ2-3	CASTPDRDTDTQYF	TGTGCCAGCACCCCCGACAGAGACACAGATACGCAGTATTTT
TRBD2	TRBV4-3	many	TRBJ2-5	CASSQVRTGGPETQYF	TGCGCCAGCAGCCAAGTCCGTACGGGGGGGCCTGAGACCCAGTACTTC
NA	TRBV7-6	many	TRBJ2-7	CASSLGGTSYEQYF	TGTGCCAGCAGCTTAGGGGGCACGTCCTATGAGCAGTACTTC
TRBD2	TRBV20-1	many	TRBJ2-1	CSARSMTGGHYNEQFF	TGCAGTGCTAGGAGTATGACGGGGGGGCACTACAATGAGCAGTTCTTC
NA	TRBV20-1	NA	TRBJ1-1	CSARFGDGLTEAFF	TGCAGTGCTAGATTCGGGGATGGACTCACTGAAGCTTTCTTT
NA	TRBV20-1	few	TRBJ1-5	CSANKGRLNQPQHF	TGCAGTGCGAACAAGGGACGGCTTAATCAGCCCCAGCATTTT